These 19 T cell receptor beta chains were sequenced from one sample in a study of T cells in Graves' hyperthyroidism and ophthalmopathy. From RNA transcripts, TCR beta CDR3 regions were amplified. RT-PCR in the first round (using the HTBI primer set) targeted the TCR CDR3. TCRdb ran MiXCR on the multiplex PCR reads and lists one entry per CDR3 protein. The sample carries around 350,000 distinct CDR3 sequences, approximately 20% recorded once. Sequenced sample: blood. The receptor source for this set is a woman aged 18-35 years with Graves' hyperthyroidism.

This clonotype came up many times. The chain has TRBV12-5 and TRBJ1-2; D is undetermined. The V end was cut by 3 bases, the J end by 8 bases, with 16 bases between. The CDR3 has 14 residues. The germline CDR1 and CDR2 sequences are LGHNT and FRNRAP. CDR3 sequence (DNA): TGTGCTAGTGGTTTCGAGGGCGCAAAGAAGGGCTACACCTTC. Translated, it gives CASGFEGAKKGYTF.

Many counts were recorded for this clonotype. The chain couples TRBV28 to TRBJ2-7; tentatively, D is TRBD2 (5 bases). Trimming stripped 6 bases from V and 5 bases from J, with 14 bases between. Germline-derived CDR1 and CDR2 are MDHEN and SYDVKM. The CDR3 runs 13 residues. DNA for the CDR3: TGTGCCAGCAGCCCGCGGGTACTCGACGAGCAGTACTTC. Residues: CASSPRVLDEQYF.

This clonotype was detected many times. The chain carries TRBV3-1 and TRBJ2-5; no firm D call. The length of the CDR3 is 13 residues. The V end was cut by 3 bases, the J end by 0 bases, with 5 bases between. Germline CDR1 LGHDT, CDR2 YNNKEL (reference sequence). This CDR3 is CASSQENQETQYF. CDR3 bases: TGTGCCAGCAGCCAGGAGAACCAAGAGACCCAGTACTTC.

This clonotype was picked up many times. The rearrangement links TRBV28 to TRBJ1-1; a possible D gene is TRBD1 (5 bases). The CDR3 is 14 residues long. Germline-derived CDR1 and CDR2 are MDHEN and SYDVKM. Trimming took off 6 bases at V and 6 bases at J, with 17 bases between the two ends. The chain's CDR3 is CASRRGGEFAEAFF. CDR3 bases: TGTGCCAGCAGACGGGGAGGGGAATTCGCTGAAGCTTTCTTT. The full variable domain, completed using reference TRBV28 and TRBJ1-1, is DVKVTQSSRYLVKRTGEKVFLECVQDMDHENMFWYRQDPGLGLRLIYFSYDVKMKEKGDIPEGYSVSREKKERFSLILESASTNQTSMYLCASRRGGEFAEAFFGQGTRLTVV.

Only a few counts were recorded for this clonotype. CDR3 nucleotide sequence: TGTGCCAGCAGCTTCTCAGACTCTGGGGCCAACGTCCTGACTTTC. Amino acid sequence: CASSFSDSGANVLTF. The genes are TRBV7-9 and TRBJ2-6, with D uncertain. CDR1 and CDR2 from the germline V gene are SEHNR and FQNEAQ (reference sequence). The length of the CDR3 is 15 residues. Between the trimmed V and J ends, which lost 3 bases and 0 bases, there was a span of 6 bases.

This clonotype has ten or more counts. V is TRBV30 and J is TRBJ1-5; weak D call: TRBD1 (5 bases). The V end lost 4 bases, the J end lost 6 bases, and 13 bases lay between the germline ends. Germline CDR1 and CDR2: GTSNPN and SVGIG (reference sequence). The CDR3 has 13 amino acids. DNA of the CDR3: TGTGCCTGGATAGGGGTCGAAGGTCAGCCCCAGCATTTT. Amino acids: CAWIGVEGQPQHF.

This clonotype appeared many times. The V call is TRBV30, the J call TRBJ1-1; 8 bases agree with TRBD1. This CDR3 contains 12 residues. V shed 7 bases and J 3 bases; nucleotides not matched to a gene: 4. The germline CDR1 and CDR2 sequences are GTSNPN and SVGIG (reference sequence). CDR3 DNA sequence: TGTGCCTTGCAGGGGGCCGACACTGAAGCTTTCTTT. It is translated as CALQGADTEAFF.

The sample holds many counts of this clonotype. The chain recombines TRBV6-7 with TRBJ1-5; 10 bases fit TRBD1. TRBV6-7 is an ORF; its function is uncertain. CDR3 length equals 16 residues. Unmatched junction bases numbered 7, after V lost 6 bases and J lost 2 bases. The DNA of the CDR3 is TGTGCCAGCAGAACCGGGACAGGGGTCGGCAATCAGCCCCAGCATTTT. Its translation is CASRTGTGVGNQPQHF.

This clonotype was counted many times. The chain is built from TRBV29-1 and TRBJ1-1; D unclear. With 4 bases removed from V and 0 bases from J, the gap between germline ends came to 9 bases. Per the germline V gene, CDR1 is SQVTM and CDR2 is ANQGSEA. This CDR3 is built from 13 residues. The CDR3 protein is CSVAGFVNTEAFF. In DNA form, the CDR3 reads TGCAGCGTTGCCGGGTTCGTGAACACTGAAGCTTTCTTT.

This clonotype has at least ten counts. The chain combines TRBV20-1 with TRBJ2-7; TRBD2 might be the D (5 bases). CDR1 and CDR2 (germline): DFQATT, SNEGSKA (reference sequence). V lost 0 bases and J 3 bases, leaving 12 bases between the germline ends. The CDR3 is 14 amino acids. The CDR3 is CSARDSRGYYEQYF. CDR3 DNA: TGCAGTGCTAGAGATTCGCGCGGGTACTACGAGCAGTACTTC.

This clonotype was seen at least ten times. This chain uses TRBV20-1 with TRBJ2-7; the D gene could be TRBD1 or TRBD2 (5 bases each). This CDR3 has 17 amino acids. Germline CDR1 and CDR2: DFQATT and SNEGSKA (reference sequence). V was trimmed by 2 bases and J by 0 bases, leaving 20 bases between them. The CDR3 DNA reads TGCAGTGCTAGACCATTCTGGGGGAGACAAAGCTCCTACGAGCAGTACTTC. Amino acid sequence: CSARPFWGRQSSYEQYF.

This clonotype was picked up one time. This chain links TRBV20-1 with TRBJ2-7, with 7 bases fitting TRBD1. There are 12 residues in the CDR3. CDR1 and CDR2 from the germline V gene are DFQATT and SNEGSKA (reference sequence). V was clipped by 5 bases and J by 6 bases; unmatched bases: 7. The CDR3 spells CSADRQGTEQYF. CDR3 bases: TGCAGTGCTGATAGACAGGGTACCGAGCAGTACTTC.

This clonotype has ten or more counts. The J gene is TRBJ1-5, the V gene TRBV6-1, with unresolved D. Germline V CDR1 and CDR2: MNHNS, SASEGT. This CDR3 region has 13 residues. Between the trimmed V and J ends, which lost 8 bases and 1 base, there was a span of 9 bases. The CDR3 DNA reads as TGTGCCAGCCTCTTTGCCAGCAATCAGCCCCAGCATTTT. It codes for CASLFASNQPQHF.

At least ten counts were recorded for this clonotype. This chain joins TRBV7-9 and TRBJ1-1, with D possibly TRBD1 on 5 matching bases. This CDR3 contains 14 residues. Trimming took 1 base from V and 8 from J, leaving 14 bases between them. Germline V gene data show CDR1 as SEHNR and CDR2 as FQNEAQ (reference sequence). In nucleotides, the CDR3 is TGTGCCAGCAGCTTAGATCTAGGATCAGGGGAAGCTTTCTTT. Amino acid sequence: CASSLDLGSGEAFF.

This clonotype was seen at least ten times. The CDR3 DNA is TGTGCCAGAGGGTCGACTAGCGGCCCCTACGAGCAGTACTTC. This codes for CARGSTSGPYEQYF. The V gene is TRBV2, the J gene TRBJ2-7, with TRBD2 identical over 9 bases. This CDR3 spans 14 amino acids. V trimming: 9 bases; J trimming: 2 bases; junction bases outside the gene matches: 8. The germline V gene encodes CDR1 SNHLY and CDR2 FYNNEI.

The table lists this clonotype with many counts. The chain employs TRBV6-5 and TRBJ2-7, with D possibly being TRBD1 (5 bases). This CDR3 contains 13 residues. Germline CDR1 reads MNHEY; CDR2 reads SVGAGI. V dropped 2 bases and J dropped 7 bases, with 12 bases sitting between them. The CDR3 protein is CASSYGAGQEQYF. In DNA, the CDR3 is TGTGCCAGCAGTTACGGTGCAGGGCAGGAGCAGTACTTC.

This clonotype has at least ten counts. The V gene is TRBV5-1, the J gene TRBJ1-1; TRBD1 is a possible D gene (5 bases). The CDR3 has 13 residues. CDR1 is SGHRS and CDR2 is YFSETQ in the germline V gene. Trimming shortened V by 3 bases and J by 8 bases, and 14 bases separated the two germline ends. The DNA for the CDR3 is TGCGCCAGCAGCTCACAGGATTATTCCGAAGCTTTCTTT. Translation gives CASSSQDYSEAFF.

Worth noting for this clonotype: A much larger clone lies a single base off, so this may be a read error. The chain uses TRBV2 and TRBJ1-5; D gene uncertain. The CDR3 has 12 amino acids. Germline CDR1 SNHLY, CDR2 FYNNEI. The CDR3 DNA reads as TGTGCCAGCAGATACGGCAATCAGCCCCAGCAGTTT. This gives the protein CASRYGNQPQQF.

This clonotype was seen only once. The J gene is TRBJ2-7, the V gene TRBV6-1; TRBD1 agrees at 7 bases. The CDR3 spans 14 residues. Germline loops: CDR1 MNHNS, CDR2 SASEGT. With 5 bases clipped from V and 2 bases from J, the junction kept 6 bases outside the gene matches. The CDR3 DNA reads as TGTGCCAGCAGTCCCCCCGGGACAGCCTACGAGCAGTACTTC. Its translation is CASSPPGTAYEQYF.